This TCR beta chain was sequenced for a study of neurological immune-mediated disorders. Time point noted: technical triplicate 2. Germline V gene data show CDR1 as SGHRS and CDR2 as YFSETQ. This CDR3 spans 15 amino acids. TCRdb called the 5' RACE reads again in MiXCR, with one record for every CDR3 protein. The sample carries more than 30,000 distinct CDR3 sequences, roughly 14% recorded once. A note on this clonotype: One junction end disagrees with the germline gene, perhaps due to a read error.

The sequence was obtained from a female donor with HTLV-1-associated myelopathy (HAM/TSP). Sequencing was done on a sample of CD4+ T cells from blood. The chain links TRBV5-1 to TRBJ1-1, with D uncertain. Here the CDR3 DNA reads TGCGCCAGCAGCTTGGCGGTGGACGGTAACACTGAAGCTTTATTT. This gives the protein CASSLAVDGNTEALF.